Presented here are 29 T cell receptor beta chains from one specimen sequenced in a study of blood T cell repertoires in COVID-19. Profiling relied on immunoSEQ multiplex PCR, and the TCRdb table lists in-frame clones only, not all of them. The sample has approximately 210,000 clones, less than 90% seen once. The specimen sequenced was peripheral blood. All receptors come from a woman of 80 years or more with COVID-19, enrolled during active disease.

The chain combines TRBV3-1 (or the pseudogene TRBV3-2) with TRBJ2-7, with 9 bases lining up with TRBD1. The J segment lost 6 bases and the V segment lost 4 bases, leaving 4 bases of the junction unmatched. The germline V gene has CDR1 LGHDT and CDR2 YNNKEL (reference sequence). CDR3 length: 13 residues. The CDR3 protein is CASSRTGEFEQYF. For the CDR3, the DNA is TGTGCCAGCAGCCGGACAGGGGAGTTCGAGCAGTACTTC.

V is TRBV23-1 and J is TRBJ1-5; D is uncertain. TRBV23-1 is treated as an ORF (open reading frame) with a function not yet certain. V lost 3 bases, J lost 6 bases, and 15 bases lay in between. This CDR3 has 15 residues. DNA of the CDR3: TGCGCCAGCAGTCACGAAGCCGGGGTAAGTCAGCCCCAGCATTTT. Translating it yields CASSHEAGVSQPQHF.

The table lists this clone with a count of one. The chain links TRBV19 to TRBJ1-3; D perhaps matches TRBD1 (5 bases). V was cut by 3 bases and J by 5 bases, with 11 bases left in between. Germline V gene data show CDR1 as LNHDA and CDR2 as SQIVND (reference sequence). There are 14 residues in the CDR3. CDR3 nucleotides: TGTGCCAGTAGTATGGTGGGGACTAGAAACACCATATATTTT. It is translated as CASSMVGTRNTIYF.

This chain links TRBV4-2 with TRBJ2-3, with 8 bases matching TRBD2. Trimming took 2 bases from V and 6 from J; bases not matched to a gene: 10. This CDR3 comprises 16 residues. The germline CDR1 and CDR2 sequences are LGHNA and YNFKEQ. The DNA for the CDR3 is TGTGCCAGCAGCCAAATGAGCGGGGGATCGAAGGATACGCAGTATTTT. Translated: CASSQMSGGSKDTQYF.

This chain links TRBV2 with TRBJ2-3; D is undetermined. V was clipped by 6 bases and J by 1 base, with 17 bases between them. The CDR3 has 16 residues. Per the germline V gene, CDR1 is SNHLY and CDR2 is FYNNEI. The CDR3 reads CASRTSGALGTDTQYF. The DNA of the CDR3 is TGTGCCAGCAGAACCTCAGGCGCCCTGGGCACAGATACGCAGTATTTT.

This clone showed up just a few times. The V and J genes are TRBV25-1 and TRBJ1-4; D gene unclear. V was cut by 5 bases and J by 0 bases, with 7 bases left in between. Germline V gene lookup returns CDR1 MGHDK and CDR2 SYGVNS. CDR3 length: 14 residues. In DNA, the CDR3 is TGTGCCAGCAGTACCGGGTCAACTAATGAAAAACTGTTTTTT. Amino acids: CASSTGSTNEKLFF.

This chain joins TRBV4-1 and TRBJ2-5; D is perhaps TRBD2 (6 bases). V was cut by 0 bases and J by 6 bases, with 14 bases left in between. Germline CDR1 reads MGHRA; CDR2 reads YSYEKL. CDR3 length equals 15 residues. The CDR3 DNA reads TGCGCCAGCAGCCAAGAGGGTCCGGGACTTAAGACCCAGTACTTC. Encoded protein: CASSQEGPGLKTQYF.

This clone has a single count. The rearrangement joins TRBV6-5 to TRBJ2-1; 8 bases match TRBD1. CDR1 MNHEY and CDR2 SVGAGI come from the germline V gene. The V and J ends lost 6 bases and 4 bases, in that order; junction bases with no gene match: 5. The CDR3 length is 14 residues. CDR3 nucleotides: TGTGCCAGCAGGAAGGGACAGGATTACAATGAGCAGTTCTTC. Its protein product is CASRKGQDYNEQFF.

The rearrangement links TRBV27 to TRBJ2-5; a weak D match, TRBD2 (5 bases). The CDR3 has 14 residues. V dropped 5 bases and J dropped 2 bases, with 12 bases sitting between them. From germline, CDR1 is MNHEY and CDR2 SMNVEV (reference sequence). This CDR3 reads CASSLDWNQETQYF. DNA of the CDR3: TGTGCCAGCAGTCTGGACTGGAATCAAGAGACCCAGTACTTC.

This clone was observed a single time. This rearrangement joins TRBV5-1 to TRBJ2-7; 7 bases are a match to TRBD1. The CDR3 totals 14 residues. J lost 6 bases, V lost 3 bases, and 9 bases had no gene match. CDR1 is SGHRS and CDR2 is YFSETQ in the germline V gene. The CDR3 DNA sequence: TGCGCCAGCAGCTCGGACAGGTTGTCAAGCGAGCAGTACTTC. Translated, it gives CASSSDRLSSEQYF. The full variable domain, completed using reference TRBV5-1 and TRBJ2-7, is KAGVTQTPRYLIKTRGQQVTLSCSPISGHRSVSWYQQTPGQGLQFLFEYFSETQRNKGNFPGRFSGRQFSNSRSEMNVSTLELGDSALYLCASSSDRLSSEQYFGPGTRLTVT.

This clone was picked up one time. This same CDR3 is encoded by further DNA sequences in the sample. This rearrangement joins TRBV5-1 to TRBJ2-1; 9 bases agree with TRBD1. The CDR3 has 16 residues. Germline V gives CDR1 SGHRS, CDR2 YFSETQ. V was pared by 5 bases and J by 0 bases, with 6 bases of the junction left unmatched. As DNA, the CDR3 is TGCGCCAGCAGTCTACAGGGGGCAAGCTCCTACAATGAGCAGTTCTTC. It yields the protein CASSLQGASSYNEQFF.

The V and J genes are TRBV11-2 and TRBJ2-7; tentative D call: TRBD2 (6 bases). Trimming cost V 1 base and J 2 bases, with 12 bases left between them. CDR3 length: 15 residues. Germline V gives CDR1 SGHAT, CDR2 FQNNGV. The DNA for the CDR3 is TGTGCCAGCAGCTTAGTCCAGGGAGGTACCTACGAGCAGTACTTC. Translating gives CASSLVQGGTYEQYF.

V gene TRBV9 combines with J gene TRBJ1-3; D not certain. The CDR3 has 17 residues. Deletions cut 1 base from V and 0 bases from J, with 14 bases between. Germline V CDR1 and CDR2: SGDLS, YYNGEE. The CDR3 nucleotides are TGTGCCAGCAGCGTAAGTTTTAATGAAGCCTCTGGAAACACCATATATTTT. Protein sequence: CASSVSFNEASGNTIYF.

This clone was detected only a few times. This sequence joins TRBV2 and TRBJ1-5; 9 bases are shared with TRBD1. Germline loops: CDR1 SNHLY, CDR2 FYNNEI. Trimming took 6 bases from V and 6 from J; bases not matched to a gene: 9. The CDR3 loop spans 15 amino acids. Here the CDR3 reads CASSTPGQGGQPQHF. CDR3 nucleotides: TGTGCCAGCAGCACCCCGGGACAGGGCGGTCAGCCCCAGCATTTT.

V gene TRBV15 combines with J gene TRBJ1-5; no firm D call. Germline V gene data show CDR1 as LNHNV and CDR2 as YYDKDF (reference sequence). The CDR3 totals 15 residues. Trimming removed 3 bases at V and 0 bases at J, with 9 bases between. CDR3: CATSRSRNSNQPQHF. DNA of the CDR3: TGTGCCACCAGCAGGTCTAGGAATAGCAATCAGCCCCAGCATTTT. The full variable domain, its missing parts supplied by reference TRBV15 and TRBJ1-5, is DAMVIQNPRYQVTQFGKPVTLSCSQTLNHNVMYWYQQKSSQAPKLLFHYYDKDFNNEADTPDNFQSRRPNTSFCFLDIRSPGLGDTAMYLCATSRSRNSNQPQHFGDGTRLSIL.

The chain links TRBV5-1 to TRBJ1-1; D perhaps matches TRBD1 (6 bases). V was cut by 0 bases and J by 4 bases, with 10 bases left in between. The V gene's germline CDR1 is SGHRS and CDR2 YFSETQ. The CDR3 is 14 residues long. CDR3 sequence: CASSLAGVGTEAFF. The CDR3 bases are TGCGCCAGCAGCTTGGCAGGGGTTGGCACTGAAGCTTTCTTT.

This chain connects TRBV7-2 to TRBJ1-4; 8 bases line up with TRBD1. The V segment lost 4 bases and the J segment 3 bases; nucleotides outside the gene matches: 4. The CDR3 has 15 residues. CDR1 is SGHTA, CDR2 FQGNSA, per germline. As DNA, the CDR3 is TGTGCCAGCAGCTCCCAGACAGGGGCTAATGAAAAACTGTTTTTT. Its protein product is CASSSQTGANEKLFF.

Here the CDR3 reads CASSPQVLGTEQFF. CDR3 DNA sequence: TGCGCCAGCAGCCCTCAGGTCCTCGGCACTGAGCAGTTCTTC. J is TRBJ2-1 and V is TRBV5-1; D not resolved. Germline CDR1 is SGHRS and CDR2 is YFSETQ. CDR3 length equals 14 residues. V lost 4 bases and J 9 bases, leaving 17 bases between the germline ends. Using reference TRBV5-1 and TRBJ2-1 for the parts outside the CDR3, the full variable domain is KAGVTQTPRYLIKTRGQQVTLSCSPISGHRSVSWYQQTPGQGLQFLFEYFSETQRNKGNFPGRFSGRQFSNSRSEMNVSTLELGDSALYLCASSPQVLGTEQFFGPGTRLTVL.

V gene TRBV28 combines with J gene TRBJ2-7; possibly TRBD2 for D (6 bases). V was pared by 6 bases and J by 7 bases, with 16 bases between. CDR1 and CDR2 (germline): MDHEN, SYDVKM. The CDR3 has 13 residues. As DNA, the CDR3 is TGTGCCAGCAGCTTGGGACTCCCGGGGGAGCAGTACTTC. Its protein product is CASSLGLPGEQYF.

In DNA, the CDR3 is TGTGCCAGCAGTCAAGCGCCCGCCTCTGGAAACACCATATATTTT. It translates to CASSQAPASGNTIYF. The V gene is TRBV7-2, the J gene TRBJ1-3; unclear D gene. CDR1 and CDR2 (germline): SGHTA, FQGNSA. Trimming left V 6 bases short and J 0 bases short, with 12 bases between. The CDR3 extends over 15 amino acids.

The V call is TRBV29-1, the J call TRBJ1-1; 7 nucleotides line up with TRBD1. The CDR3 sequence is 15 residues long. V shed 7 bases, J shed 3 bases, and the junction held 14 bases outside the gene matches. The germline V gene has CDR1 SQVTM and CDR2 ANQGSEA. CDR3 sequence (DNA): TGCAGCGCCGAAGGGACAGCTAGTGCATACACTGAAGCTTTCTTT. It specifies CSAEGTASAYTEAFF.

This chain uses TRBV4-2 with TRBJ1-4; TRBD1 matches 7 bases. Germline trimming cut 3 bases from V and 7 bases from J; bases unmatched to any gene: 11. Germline V gives CDR1 LGHNA, CDR2 YNFKEQ. This CDR3 is 16 amino acids long. The CDR3 is CASSQETGRVGEKLFF. The CDR3 region has the DNA TGTGCCAGCAGCCAGGAGACAGGGAGAGTAGGTGAAAAACTGTTTTTT.

About this clone: Additional DNA sequences in this sample encode the identical CDR3. The V call is TRBV27, the J call TRBJ1-2; 8 positions match TRBD1. CDR1 is MNHEY, CDR2 SMNVEV, per germline (reference sequence). CDR3 size: 17 residues. The V and J ends lost 4 bases and 0 bases, in that order; junction bases with no gene match: 10. The CDR3 coding sequence is TGTGCCAGCAGTTCTTGGGGACAGGATACATCTAACTATGGCTACACCTTC. It translates to CASSSWGQDTSNYGYTF.

The V gene is TRBV14, the J gene TRBJ2-3; TRBD2 agrees at 13 bases. CDR1 and CDR2 from the germline V gene are SGHDN and FVKESK. The CDR3 has 18 amino acids. V trimming: 1 base; J trimming: 2 bases; junction bases outside the gene matches: 6. The CDR3 nucleotides read TGTGCCAGCAGCCAAGCCTTACTAGCGGGGGGGCCCACAGATACGCAGTATTTT. Residues: CASSQALLAGGPTDTQYF.

This clone was recorded at least ten times. This chain uses TRBV5-4 with TRBJ1-4; tentatively, D is TRBD1 (6 bases). The CDR3 loop spans 14 amino acids. V was shortened by 4 bases and J by 6 bases, with 13 bases between the two germline ends. The germline V gene encodes CDR1 SGHNT and CDR2 YYREEE (reference sequence). The CDR3: CASSGTLGDEKLFF. The CDR3 nucleotides read TGTGCCAGCAGCGGGACACTTGGAGATGAAAAACTGTTTTTT.

J is TRBJ1-2 and V is TRBV20-1; no definite D call. The CDR3 extends over 11 amino acids. Germline V CDR1 and CDR2: DFQATT, SNEGSKA (reference sequence). Written as DNA, the CDR3 is TGCGGATTATGGGGAGTATATGGCTACACCTTC. Its translation: CGLWGVYGYTF.

V gene TRBV28 combines with J gene TRBJ2-1, with D possibly being TRBD2 (6 bases). Germline CDR1 reads MDHEN; CDR2 reads SYDVKM. This CDR3 comprises 15 residues. V was cut by 6 bases and J by 5 bases, with 17 bases left in between. In DNA, the CDR3 is TGTGCCAGCAGCGGAACGGGACTTAAACACAATGAGCAGTTCTTC. It specifies CASSGTGLKHNEQFF. Drawing the rest from reference TRBV28 and TRBJ2-1, the complete variable domain is DVKVTQSSRYLVKRTGEKVFLECVQDMDHENMFWYRQDPGLGLRLIYFSYDVKMKEKGDIPEGYSVSREKKERFSLILESASTNQTSMYLCASSGTGLKHNEQFFGPGTRLTVL.

The CDR3 is CASSYRQGGEKLFF. DNA for the CDR3: TGTGCCAGCAGCTACCGACAGGGAGGCGAAAAACTGTTTTTT. The chain recombines TRBV3-1 (or the pseudogene TRBV3-2) with TRBJ1-4; 7 bases match TRBD1. Germline trimming cut 5 bases from V and 8 bases from J; bases unmatched to any gene: 8. CDR1 and CDR2 (germline): LGHDT, YNNKEL (reference sequence). The length of the CDR3 is 14 residues.

The chain is built from TRBV19 and TRBJ2-2; 9 nucleotides match TRBD1. The CDR3 is 14 amino acids. With V trimmed by 10 bases and J by 6 bases, 9 bases remained unmatched. CDR1 is LNHDA and CDR2 is SQIVND in the germline V gene (reference sequence). For the CDR3, the DNA is TGTGCCATTAACAGGGGGCAAGGTTCCGGGGAGCTGTTTTTT. As protein: CAINRGQGSGELFF.